These T cell receptor beta chains were read from a single sample in a study of early T cells in non-severe SARS-CoV-2 infection. TCRdb ran MiXCR on the 5' RACE reads and lists one entry per CDR3 protein. The profile shows some 70,000 distinct CDR3 sequences, about 9.4% of them singletons. Input material: whole blood. These receptor sequences come from an adult who was a healthcare worker with PCR-confirmed SARS-CoV-2 infection or an uninfected control (not recorded which). The CDR3 runs from the conserved cysteine through the conserved F or W. D genes are given only for firm matches. Some rows have no size entry. The others give once, few or many, or a class for an expanded clone.

>-|TRBJ1-2|TRBV11-2|many|16
TGTGCCAGCAGATCCTTACGACAGCTAGCTAACTATGGCTACACCTTC
CASRSLRQLANYGYTF
>-|TRBJ1-1|TRBV29-1|many|14
TGCAGCGTTGAAGATACGGCTCCCCTGACTGAAGCTTTCTTT
CSVEDTAPLTEAFF
>TRBD1|TRBJ2-7|TRBV15|few|14
TGTGCCACCAGTCAAGGGGGACAGTCCTACGAGCAGTACTTC
CATSQGGQSYEQYF
>TRBD2|TRBJ2-5|TRBV20-1|many|13
TGCAGTGCCCCCGGACTAGTGCGAGAGACCCAGTACTTC
CSAPGLVRETQYF
>TRBD1|TRBJ2-5|TRBV6-6|few|15
TGTGCCAGCAGTTCAAACAGGGGTGGCGAGGAGACCCAGTACTTC
CASSSNRGGEETQYF
>-|TRBJ2-2|TRBV21-1|few|16
TGTGCCAGCAGCAAAGGACTAGCGTATAGCACCGGGGAGCTGTTTTTT
CASSKGLAYSTGELFF
>TRBD1|TRBJ2-3|TRBV18|many|17
TGTGCCAGCTCACAAGGTTCGAGACAGGGTGGCACAGATACGCAGTATTTT
CASSQGSRQGGTDTQYF
>-|TRBJ1-1|TRBV18|few|13
TGTGCCAGCTCACCGTCGGGGGCGCGCGGGGTTTTCTTT
CASSPSGARGVFF
>-|TRBJ2-1|TRBV5-1|-|17
TGCGCCAGCAGCGTGGACCGGGGGGCGAGGGGTCCAAATGAGCAGTTCTTC
CASSVDRGARGPNEQFF
>-|TRBJ1-3|TRBV4-2|many|16
TGTGCCAGCAGCCAAGATCTGGTTGGCCCTTTAAACACCATATATTTT
CASSQDLVGPLNTIYF
>-|TRBJ1-6|TRBV5-6|many|14
TGTGCCAGCAGCTTGGGCTCAGCGAATTCACCCCTCCACTTT
CASSLGSANSPLHF
>-|TRBJ1-2|TRBV2|many|14
TGTGCCAGCAGTCCGGTCCATCAGGGTTATGGCTACACCTTC
CASSPVHQGYGYTF
>-|TRBJ2-5|TRBV7-6|few|15
TGTGCCAGCAGCAGACAGAGGGCTATGGGGGAGACCCAGTACTTC
CASSRQRAMGETQYF
>-|TRBJ2-1|TRBV11-2|many|15
TGTGCCAGCAGCTTAGAAGGGCGCGAGTACAATGAGCAGTTCTTC
CASSLEGREYNEQFF
>TRBD1|TRBJ2-1|TRBV9|-|15
TGTGCCAGCAGCCCCCGGACAGGTAGCGACAATGAGCAGTTCTTC
CASSPRTGSDNEQFF
>TRBD2|TRBJ2-1|TRBV11-2|many|16
TGTGCCAGCAGCTTAACGCGACTAGCGGAGTACAATGAGCAGTTCTTC
CASSLTRLAEYNEQFF
>-|TRBJ2-7|TRBV29-1|many|14
TGCAGCGTTGAAGTCCGCGGGACAGTCAACGAGCAGTACTTC
CSVEVRGTVNEQYF
>-|TRBJ1-1|TRBV7-8|many|15
TGTGCCAGCAGCTTAGCGCATGGGGGTGGCACTGAAGCTTTCTTT
CASSLAHGGGTEAFF
>-|TRBJ2-3|TRBV7-9|many|15
TGTGCCAGCAGCTTCGTCCCCGTGTCCCCAGATACGCAGTATTTT
CASSFVPVSPDTQYF
>TRBD1|TRBJ1-1|TRBV20-1|-|14
TGCAGTGCTACCGGGACAGGCCCGGACGGTGAAGCTTTCTTT
CSATGTGPDGEAFF
>-|TRBJ1-4|TRBV5-1|many|14
TGCGCCAGCAGCTTGGGTACAACTAATGAAAAACTGTTTTTT
CASSLGTTNEKLFF
>TRBD1|TRBJ1-2|TRBV27|few|14
TGTGCCAGCAGAAGAATGGGGGACAGTCGGGGCTACACCTTC
CASRRMGDSRGYTF
>-|TRBJ1-4|TRBV20-1|many|13
TGCAGTGCTAGAGAGGGGCAGGGAGAAAAACTGTTTTTT
CSAREGQGEKLFF
>TRBD1|TRBJ2-2|TRBV5-6|many|13
TGTGCCAGCAGCAGAGGACAGGCCGGGGAGCTGTTTTTT
CASSRGQAGELFF
>-|TRBJ2-7|TRBV12-3/TRBV12-4|many|15
TGTGCCAGCAGTTTCGGGACGGGGATCACCTACGAGCAGTACTTC
CASSFGTGITYEQYF
>TRBD2|TRBJ2-3|TRBV7-2|many|12
TGTGCCAGCAGCCAAAGGCGGGAGGCGCAGTATTTT
CASSQRREAQYF
>-|TRBJ1-1|TRBV10-3|many|14
TGTGCCATCAGTGCGAATGGGGAAATCACTGAAGCTTTCTTT
CAISANGEITEAFF
>TRBD1|TRBJ2-7|TRBV3-1|-|16
TGTGCCAGCAGCCAAGACCTTCGACAGGGATCCTACGAGCAGTACTTC
CASSQDLRQGSYEQYF
>-|TRBJ2-6|TRBV5-4|few|15
TGTGCCAGCAGCTTCGGGGGCTCTGGGGCCAACGTCCTGACTTTC
CASSFGGSGANVLTF
>-|TRBJ1-1|TRBV5-6|few|15
TGTGCCAGCAGCTCCCGGACAAGGATGAACACTGAAGCTTTCTTT
CASSSRTRMNTEAFF
>-|TRBJ2-3|TRBV3-1|many|14
TGTGCCAGCAGCCAGGGGACCACTTCAGATACGCAGTATTTT
CASSQGTTSDTQYF
>-|TRBJ2-1|TRBV7-9|many|13
TGTGCCAGCAGCTTTTCGAGGGGGAATGAGCAGTTCTTC
CASSFSRGNEQFF
>TRBD2|TRBJ2-3|TRBV5-1|-|19
TGCGCCAGCAGCTTGGCCCCGGTTAATAGCGGGGGGCGCACAGATACGCAGTATTTT
CASSLAPVNSGGRTDTQYF
>TRBD1|TRBJ1-2|TRBV6-2/TRBV6-3|few|13
TGTGCCGGGGAGGACAGGAAGAGGAATGGCTACACCTTC
CAGEDRKRNGYTF
>-|TRBJ2-1|TRBV7-2|few|12
TGTGCCAGCAGCCTCTTGGACTATGAGCAGTTCTTC
CASSLLDYEQFF
>TRBD1|TRBJ2-3|TRBV5-8|-|15
TGTGCCAGCAGCTTGGCCGACAGGGGGATAGATACGCAGTATTTT
CASSLADRGIDTQYF
>TRBD1|TRBJ1-1|TRBV18|few|16
TGTGCCAGCTCCCCGTTTCTGGACAGGGTGAACACTGAAGCTTTCTTT
CASSPFLDRVNTEAFF
>TRBD1|TRBJ1-6|TRBV19|many|16
TGTGCCAGTAGAGAACCGGGACAGGTCTATAATTCACCCCTCCACTTT
CASREPGQVYNSPLHF
>TRBD1|TRBJ2-2|TRBV2|many|14
TGTGCCAGGACGGGGACAGGGAACACCGGGGAGCTGTTTTTT
CARTGTGNTGELFF
>TRBD1|TRBJ1-1|TRBV6-4|few|14
TGTGCCAGCAGCCGCGGACAGGGGAGCACTGAAGCTTTCTTT
CASSRGQGSTEAFF
>-|TRBJ2-2|TRBV5-8|-|13
TGTGCCAGCAGCCCGGTGGAGACCGGGGAGCTGTTTTTT
CASSPVETGELFF
>-|TRBJ2-1|TRBV27|many|14
TGTGCCAGCACGGCCACAGGCTCCTACAATGAGCAGTTCTTC
CASTATGSYNEQFF
>-|TRBJ2-7|TRBV4-3|many|14
TGCGCCAGCAGCCCGGGACTGGGGTACTACGAGCAGTACTTC
CASSPGLGYYEQYF
>-|TRBJ2-1|TRBV5-6|-|14
TGTGCCAGCAGCCCTAGGGCGTTGCGCAATGAGCAGTTCTTC
CASSPRALRNEQFF
>TRBD2|TRBJ2-3|TRBV28|-|17
TGTGCCAGCAGTTTGCCTCCCGGGCGGGAGGGGACAGATACGCAGTATTTT
CASSLPPGREGTDTQYF
>-|TRBJ2-7|TRBV7-2|few|14
TGTGCCAGCAGCCTCGGTGGCGGCGGCTACGAGCAGTACTTC
CASSLGGGGYEQYF
>-|TRBJ2-5|TRBV9|few|15
TGTGCCAGCAGCGTAGCCGGGAGTAGTAGGGAGACCCAGTACTTC
CASSVAGSSRETQYF
>TRBD2|TRBJ2-1|TRBV6-1|-|14
TGTGCCACTGACCCCGGGACTATCTACAATGAGCAGTTCTTC
CATDPGTIYNEQFF